These 3 T cell receptor beta chains came from one sample sequenced in a study of blood T cell repertoires in COVID-19. The data were produced by immunoSEQ multiplex PCR, yet TCRdb's version contains in-frame clones alone and is incomplete. This table has around 200,000 clones, 85% to 90% appearing once. Material for sequencing was peripheral blood. Every receptor here comes from a man aged 35 to 55 with active or convalescent COVID-19.

The V call is TRBV27, the J call TRBJ1-1; D gene ambiguous. CDR3 size: 13 residues. The germline V and J ends were trimmed by 1 base and 1 base, with 4 bases remaining between them. The V gene's germline CDR1 is MNHEY and CDR2 SMNVEV (reference sequence). CDR3 coding DNA: TGTGCCAGCAGTTTATATCAGAACACTGAAGCTTTCTTT. It yields the protein CASSLYQNTEAFF.

This rearrangement joins TRBV19 to TRBJ1-5, with D tentatively TRBD1 (5 bases). Germline CDR1 is LNHDA and CDR2 is SQIVND (reference sequence). This CDR3 spans 16 amino acids. V lost 0 bases and J lost 6, with 15 bases in between. This chain's CDR3 is CASSIDLYRPRQPQHF. DNA of the CDR3: TGTGCCAGTAGTATAGATCTTTACAGGCCTCGTCAGCCCCAGCATTTT.

The chain links TRBV28 to TRBJ2-7; 10 bases map to TRBD1. The V segment lost 5 bases and the J segment 2 bases; nucleotides outside the gene matches: 6. Germline V CDR1 and CDR2: MDHEN, SYDVKM. This CDR3 is 15 amino acids long. The CDR3 spells CASSTDRGSTYEQYF. CDR3 bases: TGTGCCAGCAGTACGGACAGGGGGAGTACCTACGAGCAGTACTTC. Based on the CDR3 plus reference TRBV28 and TRBJ2-7, the full variable domain is DVKVTQSSRYLVKRTGEKVFLECVQDMDHENMFWYRQDPGLGLRLIYFSYDVKMKEKGDIPEGYSVSREKKERFSLILESASTNQTSMYLCASSTDRGSTYEQYFGPGTRLTVT.